The TCR beta chain described here comes from a study of CD8 T cells in Susac syndrome (dated by TCRdb to about 2019). About the full investigation: The study used repertoire sequencing to test whether antigen drove CD8+ T cell activation and differentiation in Susac syndrome. On the study overall, not on this receptor specifically: The study acknowledged that relatively few individuals were included in the TCR sequencing and HLA analysis.

CDR1 and CDR2 (SEHNR, FQNEAQ) derive from the germline V gene (reference sequence). Inclusive of the bounding cysteine and phenylalanine, the CDR3 is 12 residues long. CDR3 DNA is the only sequence kept; it has 36 bases, read in frame from the first base. V loses 5 bases of germline sequence and J loses 5 bases, and the interval between the two ends is 7 bases. In the case of this clonotype: The target of this receptor is not known. No base-level quality is on record; no much larger clone is a single base apart.

RNA was extracted using the RNeasy kit, and roughly 0.5 to 1 microgram was reverse transcribed with random hexamers. TCR beta CDR3 regions were amplified with the immunoSEQ multiplex PCR assay covering 54 Vbeta and 13 Jbeta segments. PCR amplification bias was corrected using a synthetic template baseline for primer optimization and computational correction. The paper's data handling went like this. Reads were annotated to V, D and J genes according to IMGT and were analyzed with immunoSEQ Analyzer, with only productive sequences retained. To calculate clonality, Shannon entropy was normalized by log2 of the number of productive unique sequences and then subtracted from one. For each patient and control, public and private clones were evaluated within the 100 most prevalent clones. Susac-specific clones were defined as absent from healthy and MS cohorts, over a thousand published viral clones and other ImmuneACCESS disease sequences. TCRdb cleaned the public reads at Q25 with fastp, built clones with MiXCR and kept in-frame beta chains. Here each entry gathers all rows of one CDR3 protein and keeps the most common genes and DNA. The V and J calls come from TCRdb's annotation, not from the publication. Recorded for this sample are around 200,000 distinct CDR3 sequences; roughly 94% of them occurred a single time. Clones ranked in the top ten supply under 0.12% of the sample.

Peripheral blood CD8+ and CD4+ T cells from healthy donors, Susac syndrome patients and multiple sclerosis patients were profiled using high-throughput TCR beta sequencing. Healthy donors were age- and sex-matched controls. Bulk CD8+ and CD4+ T cells were purified by magnetic negative isolation, while CD8+ TEMRA cells were enriched using FACS. Blood was drawn into EDTA tubes, processed within 24 hours, and PBMCs were isolated by density gradient centrifugation. PBMCs destined for TCR sequencing were cryopreserved in liquid nitrogen and later thawed in a 37 °C water bath. A purity of at least 90% was achieved for sorted or isolated CD4+, CD8+ and CD8+ TEMRA cells.

The sequence derives from a human donor in good health. Sequencing used CD4+ T cells from PBMCs. The chain links TRBV7-9 with TRBJ1-5; no confident D gene assignment can be made. The sequenced DNA: TGTGCCAGCAGCCGATCGGATCAGCCCCAGCATTTT. This translates into CASSRSDQPQHF.